This T cell receptor beta chain was captured in a study of early T cells in non-severe SARS-CoV-2 infection. As for the study in general: With bulk RNA from unsorted whole blood as input, sequencing yielded unpaired chains.

This clonotype was observed many times. Its antigen is undetermined. The CDR3 sequence is 17 residues long. V was pared by 3 bases and J by 3 bases, with 13 bases of the junction left unmatched. Germline values: CDR1 MGHDK, CDR2 SYGVNS. In the library, individual cDNA molecules carried attached unique molecular identifiers. From the 5' RACE reads, TCRdb called clonotypes with MiXCR, one entry per CDR3 protein. This sample yields nearly 60,000 distinct CDR3 sequences, of which roughly 13% are seen a single time; 9.5% to 10% belongs to the top ten. Study-level points and caveats: Lookups in VDJdb leaned toward anti-spike CD8 responses and missed private and CD4 specificities.

The receptor was isolated from an adult who was a healthcare worker with PCR-confirmed SARS-CoV-2 infection or an uninfected control (not recorded which). Source material: whole blood. This rearrangement joins TRBV25-1 to TRBJ1-1; TRBD1 aligns across 7 bases. CDR3 nucleotides: TGTGCCAGCAGTGAGAGACAGGGATGGATCGTCGACACTGAAGCTTTCTTT. Amino acid sequence: CASSERQGWIVDTEAFF.